This T cell receptor (beta chain) came from a study of yellow fever vaccine responses in identical twins. Study outcomes and limitations: Among the twins, the vaccine T cell response reportedly seemed partly convergent and partly personalized.

The germline CDR1 and CDR2 sequences are SGHAT and FQDESV (reference sequence). With 2 bases removed from V and 5 bases from J, the gap between germline ends came to 12 bases. CDR3 length equals 14 residues. As for this clonotype: The antigen is unknown.

TCRdb redid the calling of the RT-PCR reads with MiXCR, one entry per CDR3 protein. The sample records fewer than 6,000 distinct CDR3 sequences, over 75% being singletons. This clonotype was obtained from a woman under 30 who received the yellow fever vaccine. This chain uses TRBV11-1 with TRBJ1-1, with TRBD1 as a possible D gene (5 bases). Specimen: T cells from blood (PBMCs), unsorted or a sorted subset (not recorded which), collected before or after yellow fever vaccination (not recorded which). Here the CDR3 DNA reads TGTGCCAGCAGCTTACCAGGGATAAAGACTGAAGCTTTCTTT. This encodes CASSLPGIKTEAFF.